Shown below are 23 T cell receptor beta chains from a single sample sequenced in a study of T cell repertoires in aging, cancer and after chemotherapy. The template was genomic DNA from peripheral blood, not RNA. Multiplex touch-down PCR with TRB-A/B primers amplified rearranged V-D-J TRB sequences. Each CDR3 protein gets one entry after TCRdb re-called the multiplex PCR reads with MiXCR. The data hold about 480 distinct CDR3 sequences, with 58% observed a single time. The sample consisted of blood. All receptors come from a human donor with a blood cancer.

This chain's CDR3 is CASSDLKGLVGVEQFF. CDR3 nucleotides: TGTGCCAGCAGTGACCTAAAGGGGTTGGTTGGCGTGGAGCAGTTCTTC. The chain joins TRBV6-5 to TRBJ2-1; D perhaps matches TRBD1 (5 bases). The CDR3 extends over 16 amino acids. Germline CDR1 MNHEY, CDR2 SVGAGI. The V and J ends lost 5 bases and 10 bases respectively, with 24 bases between them.

This clonotype is classed as large. The V gene is TRBV19, the J gene TRBJ1-1; D gene ambiguous. Trimming took 1 base from V and 4 from J, leaving 7 bases between them. This CDR3 has 13 amino acids. Looked up from germline, CDR1 is LNHDA and CDR2 is SQIVND (reference sequence). The CDR3 coding sequence is TGTGCCAGTAGTATAGGTACAGCCACTGAAGCTTTCTTT. This translates into CASSIGTATEAFF.

In its sample, this clonotype is medium-sized. The chain carries TRBV4-1 and TRBJ2-3; 14 nucleotides match TRBD2. The CDR3 is 18 amino acids. Germline V gene lookup returns CDR1 MGHRA and CDR2 YSYEKL. V dropped 1 base and J dropped 1; count of bases not matched to a gene: 4. CDR3 bases: TGCGCCAGCAGCCAAGGACTAGCGGGAGGGCCCCGCACAGATACGCAGTATTTT. Translated, it gives CASSQGLAGGPRTDTQYF.

The chain links TRBV2 to TRBJ2-7; the match to TRBD2 covers 10 bases. The CDR3 runs 13 residues. Germline CDR1 reads SNHLY; CDR2 reads FYNNEI. The trim removed 9 bases at V and 5 bases at J, leaving 7 bases unmatched. CDR3 DNA: TGTGCCAGTACCGGGACTAGCGCCCACGAGCAGTACTTC. It translates to CASTGTSAHEQYF.

This clonotype is labeled medium-sized. The rearrangement links TRBV10-1 to TRBJ1-1; D gene ambiguous. The V gene's germline CDR1 is WNHNN and CDR2 SYGVQD (reference sequence). CDR3 length: 13 residues. V was clipped by 3 bases and J by 6 bases, with 11 bases between them. The CDR3 bases are TGCGCCAGCAGTGATCGAGACCCTCCTGAAGCTTTCTTT. Translating gives CASSDRDPPEAFF.

This clonotype is termed medium-sized (0.01 to 0.1%). V gene TRBV9 combines with J gene TRBJ2-7; 10 bases agree with TRBD2. The V gene's germline CDR1 is SGDLS and CDR2 YYNGEE. The CDR3 is made up of 16 amino acids. The V and J ends lost 0 bases and 4 bases, in that order; junction bases with no gene match: 7. DNA of the CDR3: TGTGCCAGCAGCGTAGAGTCTAGCGGGAGCATATACGAGCAGTACTTC. This translates into CASSVESSGSIYEQYF. The whole variable domain, remainder taken from reference TRBV9 and TRBJ2-7, is DSGVTQTPKHLITATGQRVTLRCSPRSGDLSVYWYQQSLDQGLQFLIQYYNGEERAKGNILERFSAQQFPDLHSELNLSSLELGDSALYFCASSVESSGSIYEQYFGPGTRLTVT.

The CDR3 here is CAWSAGHREKLFF. CDR3 DNA: TGTGCCTGGAGTGCAGGGCATCGAGAAAAACTGTTTTTT. This chain joins TRBV30 and TRBJ1-4, with D perhaps TRBD1 (5 bases). Trimming removed 1 base at V and 8 bases at J, with 11 bases between. This CDR3 is built from 13 residues. Per the germline V gene, CDR1 is GTSNPN and CDR2 is SVGIG (reference sequence). The whole variable domain, filled in from reference TRBV30 and TRBJ1-4, reads SQTIHQWPATLVQPVGSPLSLECTVEGTSNPNLYWYRQAAGRGLQLLFYSVGIGQISSEVPQNLSASRPQDRQFILSSKKLLLSDSGFYLCAWSAGHREKLFFGSGTQLSVL.

J is TRBJ2-1 and V is TRBV19, with 8 bases identical to TRBD2. The V gene end was trimmed by 6 bases and the J gene end by 0 bases; junction bases not matched to a gene: 4. This CDR3 spans 15 amino acids. From germline, CDR1 is LNHDA and CDR2 SQIVND (reference sequence). The CDR3, as DNA: TGTGCCAGTAGACTGACTAGCGTCTCCTACAATGAGCAGTTCTTC. Translation: CASRLTSVSYNEQFF.

V and J are TRBV11-2 and TRBJ2-6; the D is unclear. Per the germline V gene, CDR1 is SGHAT and CDR2 is FQNNGV. The CDR3 extends over 14 amino acids. The V gene lost 0 bases and the J gene lost 0 bases, with 0 bases spanning the gap. CDR3 sequence: CASSLDSGANVLTF. As DNA, the CDR3 is TGTGCCAGCAGCTTAGACTCTGGGGCCAACGTCCTGACTTTC.

The gene calls are TRBV6-2 or TRBV6-3 and TRBJ1-2; 12 bases line up with TRBD1. Germline CDR1 is MNHEY and CDR2 is SVGEGT. CDR3 length: 17 residues. J gave up 1 base and V 5 bases, and 8 bases lay outside the gene matches. Here the CDR3 reads CASSKGTGGAYNYGYTF. CDR3 coding DNA: TGTGCCAGCAGTAAAGGGACAGGGGGCGCTTATAACTATGGCTACACCTTC.

This sequence joins TRBV19 and TRBJ1-2, with 7 bases lining up with TRBD1. Germline V CDR1 and CDR2: LNHDA, SQIVND (reference sequence). Unmatched junction bases numbered 5, after V lost 1 base and J lost 6 bases. The CDR3 length is 14 residues. The CDR3 nucleotides read TGTGCCAGTAGTATAGCCATCACAGGGGATGGCTACACCTTC. Encoded protein: CASSIAITGDGYTF. The full variable domain, completed using reference TRBV19 and TRBJ1-2, is DGGITQSPKYLFRKEGQNVTLSCEQNLNHDAMYWYRQDPGQGLRLIYYSQIVNDFQKGDIAEGYSVSREKKESFPLTVTSAQKNPTAFYLCASSIAITGDGYTFGSGTRLTVV.

Within the sample, this clonotype is large. The CDR3 region is CASKATPSSYEQYF. In DNA, the CDR3 is TGTGCCAGTAAAGCGACCCCGAGCTCCTACGAGCAGTACTTC. V and J are TRBV19 and TRBJ2-7; D is unclear. The germline gives CDR1 LNHDA, CDR2 SQIVND (reference sequence). The CDR3 runs 14 residues. V was trimmed by 7 bases and J by 0 bases, leaving 13 bases between them.

This clonotype ranks as large. This chain connects TRBV18 to TRBJ2-5; no clear D. Trimming stripped 1 base from V and 1 base from J, with 13 bases between. Germline CDR1 reads KGHSH; CDR2 reads LQKENI. The CDR3 sequence is 16 residues long. CDR3 sequence reads: CASSPLYRTLQETQYF. Here the CDR3 DNA reads TGTGCCAGCTCACCACTATACAGAACACTCCAAGAGACCCAGTACTTC.

CDR3 in DNA: TGTGCCAGCGGCGGGGGGATGAACACCGGGGAGCTGTTTTTT. It encodes CASGGGMNTGELFF. This chain links TRBV27 with TRBJ2-2, with 8 bases lining up with TRBD2. Per the germline V gene, CDR1 is MNHEY and CDR2 is SMNVEV (reference sequence). The V segment lost 8 bases and the J segment 1 base; nucleotides outside the gene matches: 3. The CDR3 spans 14 residues.

This clonotype counts as medium-sized. As DNA, the CDR3 is TGTGCCAGCAGCGCAAACAGGGACTACGAGCAGTACTTC. It yields the protein CASSANRDYEQYF. The V call is TRBV7-2, the J call TRBJ2-7; TRBD1 might be the D (6 bases). V was shortened by 5 bases and J by 3 bases, with 11 bases between the two germline ends. Germline loops: CDR1 SGHTA, CDR2 FQGNSA. This CDR3 has 13 residues. Combining the CDR3 with reference TRBV7-2 and TRBJ2-7 gives the whole variable domain GAGVSQSPSNKVTEKGKDVELRCDPISGHTALYWYRQSLGQGLEFLIYFQGNSAPDKSGLPSDRFSAERTGGSVSTLTIQRTQQEDSAVYLCASSANRDYEQYFGPGTRLTVT.

By sample share, this clonotype is large (0.1 to 1%). The rearrangement joins TRBV19 to TRBJ2-7; 10 bases are shared with TRBD2. V shed 5 bases, J shed 5 bases, and the junction held 3 bases outside the gene matches. Germline values: CDR1 LNHDA, CDR2 SQIVND (reference sequence). The CDR3 is made up of 13 amino acids. The CDR3 loop is CASSLTSGNEQYF. DNA for the CDR3: TGTGCCAGTAGTCTTACTAGCGGGAACGAGCAGTACTTC.

This clonotype is termed medium-sized. This sequence joins TRBV18 and TRBJ1-4, with TRBD1 as a possible D gene (5 bases). The CDR3 sequence is 14 residues long. Germline V lookup: CDR1 KGHSH, CDR2 LQKENI. Trimming cost V 4 bases and J 7 bases, with 13 bases left between them. The CDR3 region is CASSRGDAGEKLFF. The CDR3 coding sequence is TGTGCCAGCTCACGGGGGGACGCAGGTGAAAAACTGTTTTTT.

This clonotype counts as large. The J gene is TRBJ2-1, the V gene TRBV7-9; 10 bases map to TRBD2. V was pared by 3 bases and J by 14 bases, with 4 bases of the junction left unmatched. Germline-derived CDR1 and CDR2 are SEHNR and FQNEAQ (reference sequence). The CDR3 is made up of 12 amino acids. CDR3 amino acids: CASSFLAGEEFF. In DNA form, the CDR3 reads TGTGCCAGCAGCTTTCTAGCGGGAGAAGAGTTCTTC. The full variable domain, rest sourced from reference TRBV7-9 and TRBJ2-1, is DTGVSQNPRHKITKRGQNVTFRCDPISEHNRLYWYRQTLGQGPEFLTYFQNEAQLEKSRLLSDRFSAERPKGSFSTLEIQRTEQGDSAMYLCASSFLAGEEFFGPGTRLTVL.

By frequency in the sample, this clonotype is hyperexpanded. This CDR3 reads CASSWGVQETQYF. The CDR3 DNA follows: TGTGCCAGCAGTTGGGGGGTTCAAGAGACCCAGTACTTC. The chain carries TRBV6-2 or TRBV6-3 and TRBJ2-5, with a possible D match to TRBD2 (6 bases). The ends were cut back, 4 bases at V and 2 bases at J, with 8 bases in the middle. The length of the CDR3 is 13 residues. CDR1 and CDR2 from the germline V gene are MNHEY and SVGEGT.

This clonotype was observed once. V and J are TRBV19 and TRBJ2-1, with 7 bases lining up with TRBD2. Trimming cost V 1 base and J 0 bases; bases outside gene matches: 0. The germline V gene has CDR1 LNHDA and CDR2 SQIVND (reference sequence). This CDR3 region has 15 residues. This CDR3 reads CASSIASGSYNEQFF. In DNA form, the CDR3 reads TGTGCCAGTAGTATAGCTAGCGGCTCCTACAATGAGCAGTTCTTC.

The rearrangement links TRBV27 to TRBJ2-2; 7 nucleotides match TRBD2. The ends lost 2 bases at V and 2 bases at J; junction bases unmatched: 8. The CDR3 is 17 amino acids. Per the germline V gene, CDR1 is MNHEY and CDR2 is SMNVEV (reference sequence). This chain's CDR3 is CASSLVPGLPNTGELFF. CDR3 bases: TGTGCCAGCAGTTTAGTGCCGGGACTACCAAACACCGGGGAGCTGTTTTTT.

This chain uses TRBV19 with TRBJ2-1, with 8 bases matching TRBD1. Looked up from germline, CDR1 is LNHDA and CDR2 is SQIVND (reference sequence). The CDR3 runs 15 residues. The junction had 12 bases not matched to a gene; V was cut back by 10 bases and J by 4 bases. CDR3 region: CAIRDRDRPYNEQFF. CDR3 coding DNA: TGTGCCATACGCGACCGGGACAGGCCATACAATGAGCAGTTCTTC.

The DNA for the CDR3 is TGTGCCAGCAGTATTCGACAGGGGGCCTACAATGAGCAGTTCTTC. It is translated as CASSIRQGAYNEQFF. This chain links TRBV27 with TRBJ2-1; 9 bases are a match to TRBD1. V shed 5 bases, J shed 2 bases, and the junction held 4 bases outside the gene matches. The germline gives CDR1 MNHEY, CDR2 SMNVEV (reference sequence). The CDR3 is 15 residues long.